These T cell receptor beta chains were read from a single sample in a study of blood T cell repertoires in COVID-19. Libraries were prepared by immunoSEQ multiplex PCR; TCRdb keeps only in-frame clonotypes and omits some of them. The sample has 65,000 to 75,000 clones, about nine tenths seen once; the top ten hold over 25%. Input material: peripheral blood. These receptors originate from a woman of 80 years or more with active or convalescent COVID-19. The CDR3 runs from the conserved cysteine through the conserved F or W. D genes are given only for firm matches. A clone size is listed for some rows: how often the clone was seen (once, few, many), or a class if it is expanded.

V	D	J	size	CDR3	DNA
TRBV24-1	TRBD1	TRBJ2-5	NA	CATSDPGGAGETQYF	TGTGCCACCAGTGATCCAGGGGGCGCAGGAGAGACCCAGTACTTC
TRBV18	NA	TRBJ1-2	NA	CASSSTDYGYTF	TGTGCCAGCTCATCCACAGACTATGGCTACACCTTC
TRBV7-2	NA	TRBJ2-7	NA	CASSLARGYYEQYF	TGTGCCAGCAGCTTAGCCAGGGGATACTACGAGCAGTACTTC
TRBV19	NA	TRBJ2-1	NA	CASNIAGFVSYNEQFF	TGTGCCAGTAATATCGCAGGGTTTGTCTCCTACAATGAGCAGTTCTTC
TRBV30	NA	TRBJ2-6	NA	CAWSLASGAGANVLTF	TGTGCCTGGAGTCTCGCGTCGGGGGCTGGGGCCAACGTCCTGACTTTC
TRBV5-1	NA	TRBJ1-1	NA	CASSLEGVAGAMNTEAFF	TGCGCCAGCAGCTTGGAGGGTGTGGCAGGGGCAATGAACACTGAAGCTTTCTTT
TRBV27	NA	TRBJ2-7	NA	CASSQPGGSYEQYF	TGTGCCAGCAGTCAGCCGGGGGGCAGCTACGAGCAGTACTTC
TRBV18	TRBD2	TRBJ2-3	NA	CASSPASGGAEDTQYF	TGTGCCAGCTCCCCGGCTAGCGGGGGGGCGGAAGATACGCAGTATTTT
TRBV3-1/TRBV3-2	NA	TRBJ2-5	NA	CASSDPSRGGVETQYF	TGTGCCAGCAGCGACCCCTCGAGGGGGGGGGTAGAGACCCAGTACTTC
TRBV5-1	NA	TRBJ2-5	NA	CASSLTSQETQYF	TGCGCCAGCAGCTTGACTAGCCAAGAGACCCAGTACTTC
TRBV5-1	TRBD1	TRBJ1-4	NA	CASSPGQGLYEKLFF	TGCGCCAGCAGCCCTGGACAGGGCTTATATGAAAAACTGTTTTTT
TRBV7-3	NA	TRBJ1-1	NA	CASSLGRMNTEAFF	TGTGCCAGCAGCTTAGGCAGAATGAACACTGAAGCTTTCTTT
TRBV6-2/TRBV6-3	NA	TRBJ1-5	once	CASSTGGYSNQPQHF	TGTGCCAGCAGTACGGGGGGCTATAGCAATCAGCCCCAGCATTTT
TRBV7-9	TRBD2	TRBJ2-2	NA	CASSGTSGGASTGELFF	TGTGCCAGCAGCGGGACAAGCGGGGGGGCCTCAACCGGGGAGCTGTTTTTT
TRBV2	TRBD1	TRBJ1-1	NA	CASAGTGGADTEAFF	TGTGCCAGCGCCGGGACAGGGGGCGCGGACACTGAAGCTTTCTTT